These T cell receptor beta chains were read from a single sample in a study of lymphopenia after photon versus proton radiotherapy. The method was immunoSEQ multiplex PCR; TCRdb's version includes in-frame clones alone and lacks a portion of them. The sample lists about 3,300 clones; less than 80% were seen once. Sample: peripheral blood, taken from a patient treated with proton-based radiotherapy. These receptors all stem from an elderly man with esophageal cancer. CDR3s include the opening cysteine and the closing phenylalanine or tryptophan. D genes are given only for firm matches. Where a row states a size, it is once, few, many or the class of an expanded clone; other rows omit it.

j_call	clone_size	v_call	d_call	cdr3_aa	cdr3_nt
TRBJ2-3	few	TRBV5-4	TRBD2	CASTPGGASGGNTQYF	TGTGCCAGCACCCCGGGGGGAGCTAGCGGGGGCAATACGCAGTATTTT
TRBJ2-7	once	TRBV4-3	-	CASSQDEQSYEQYF	TGCGCCAGCAGCCAAGATGAACAGAGCTACGAGCAGTACTTC
TRBJ1-2	-	TRBV27	-	CASSFKGQGYGYTF	TGTGCCAGCAGTTTTAAGGGACAAGGATATGGCTACACCTTC
TRBJ1-2	-	TRBV9	TRBD1	CASNRGPHYGYTF	TGTGCCAGCAACAGGGGCCCCCACTATGGCTACACCTTC
TRBJ2-5	-	TRBV23-1	TRBD1	CASSQNPRIDGTASQETQYF	TGCGCCAGCAGTCAGAATCCTAGAATAGACGGGACAGCTTCCCAAGAGACCCAGTACTTC
TRBJ2-3	-	TRBV18	-	CASAVGAADTQYF	TGTGCCAGCGCGGTCGGGGCGGCAGATACGCAGTATTTT
TRBJ2-3	-	TRBV29-1	-	CSVDLDKQAVTQYF	TGCAGCGTTGATTTGGACAAGCAAGCAGTTACGCAGTATTTT
TRBJ2-7	-	TRBV28	-	CASSIRDLPGDF	TGTGCCAGCAGTATAAGGGACTTACCAGGGGACTTC
TRBJ1-5	-	TRBV10-3	-	CAIRDTSNQPQHF	TGTGCCATCAGGGACACTAGCAATCAGCCCCAGCATTTT
TRBJ1-5	few	TRBV6-1	-	CASLDGGRGQPQHF	TGTGCCAGCCTAGACGGAGGGAGAGGCCAGCCCCAGCATTTT
TRBJ2-1	-	TRBV7-7	TRBD1	CASSLGTGFNEQFF	TGTGCCAGCAGCTTAGGGACAGGATTCAATGAGCAGTTCTTC
TRBJ2-7	-	TRBV7-9	-	CASSLGGLTYEQYF	TGTGCCAGCAGCTTAGGGGGACTTACCTACGAGCAGTACTTC
TRBJ2-7	-	TRBV7-2	TRBD1	CASGKQTGDSEQYF	TGTGCCAGCGGTAAGCAGACAGGGGATTCCGAGCAGTACTTC
TRBJ2-5	-	TRBV29-1	TRBD2	CSVEGRLAGAARETQYF	TGCAGCGTTGAAGGTCGGCTAGCGGGAGCCGCGAGAGAGACCCAGTACTTC
TRBJ2-1	medium-sized	TRBV5-1	TRBD1	CASSLGQGEHNEQFF	TGCGCCAGCAGCTTGGGACAGGGAGAACACAATGAGCAGTTCTTC
TRBJ2-7	-	TRBV2	-	CASSVGYEQYF	TGTGCCAGCAGTGTCGGATACGAGCAGTACTTC
TRBJ1-2	-	TRBV5-4	TRBD1	CASSQPGQTYGYTF	TGTGCCAGCAGCCAACCGGGACAGACATATGGCTACACCTTC
TRBJ1-5	few	TRBV7-2	-	CASSLAVQGQPQHF	TGTGCCAGCAGCTTAGCAGTACAGGGCCAGCCCCAGCATTTT
TRBJ2-1	-	TRBV14	-	CASSPPGTRPSEQFF	TGTGCCAGCAGCCCGCCGGGTACACGCCCCTCGGAGCAGTTCTTC
TRBJ2-2	-	TRBV18	-	CASSPPVSGTTGELFF	TGTGCCAGCTCACCACCGGTTTCTGGGACGACCGGGGAGCTGTTTTTT
TRBJ2-3	once	TRBV5-1	TRBD2	CASSGGTSGTPDTQYF	TGCGCCAGCAGCGGAGGGACTAGCGGGACCCCAGATACGCAGTATTTT
TRBJ2-5	few	TRBV7-2	-	CASSPRSRVLPGAQYF	TGTGCCAGCAGCCCACGTTCCCGGGTATTGCCGGGGGCCCAGTACTTC
TRBJ1-3	-	TRBV28	-	CASRLGSSGNTIYF	TGTGCCAGCAGGCTTGGGTCCTCAGGAAACACCATATATTTT
TRBJ2-4	few	TRBV5-4	TRBD1	CASSPDRAVSGNIQYF	TGTGCCAGCAGCCCGGACAGGGCGGTCTCTGGAAACATTCAGTACTTC
TRBJ1-3	-	TRBV11-3	-	CASSPQGSGNTIYF	TGTGCCAGCAGCCCACAGGGTTCTGGAAACACCATATATTTT
TRBJ2-4	-	TRBV10-1	-	CASSDSRTAGVDIQYF	TGCGCCAGCAGTGATAGTCGGACAGCCGGAGTGGACATTCAGTACTTC
TRBJ1-2	-	TRBV7-9	-	CASSLERDYGYTF	TGTGCCAGCAGCTTAGAACGGGACTATGGCTACACCTTC
TRBJ1-1	-	TRBV11-1	-	CASSLDGVETEAFF	TGTGCCAGCAGCCTGGACGGGGTGGAAACTGAAGCTTTCTTT
TRBJ2-1	few	TRBV5-6	TRBD2	CASSLAGTGKQFF	TGTGCCAGCAGCTTAGCGGGGACGGGGAAGCAGTTCTTC
TRBJ2-1	-	TRBV30	-	CAWSVSRAVYNEQFF	TGTGCCTGGAGTGTTTCAAGGGCTGTCTACAATGAGCAGTTCTTC
TRBJ2-3	-	TRBV5-6	-	CASSPPPGGPVDTQYF	TGTGCCAGCAGCCCTCCCCCCGGGGGGCCGGTAGATACGCAGTATTTT
TRBJ1-5	-	TRBV30	-	CAWKGSMSNQPQHF	TGTGCCTGGAAGGGCAGTATGAGCAATCAGCCCCAGCATTTT
TRBJ1-4	few	TRBV28	-	CASKPTGAVGFGEKLFF	TGTGCCAGCAAACCTACCGGGGCAGTCGGATTCGGGGAAAAACTGTTTTTT
TRBJ2-3	few	TRBV10-3	-	CAMGPSTDTQYF	TGTGCCATGGGCCCTTCTACAGATACGCAGTATTTT
TRBJ2-1	-	TRBV11-3	TRBD2	CASSPRTRIFHEQFF	TGTGCCAGCAGCCCTCGGACTAGAATCTTCCATGAGCAGTTCTTC
TRBJ2-3	-	TRBV7-3	TRBD2	CASSGGPSGRAGDTQYF	TGTGCCAGCAGCGGGGGCCCTAGCGGGAGGGCCGGGGATACGCAGTATTTT
TRBJ2-5	-	TRBV10-3	TRBD2	CAISDDSGGQETQYF	TGTGCCATCAGTGATGATAGCGGGGGGCAAGAGACCCAGTACTTC
TRBJ2-7	few	TRBV6-5	-	CASSHLSSYEQYF	TGTGCCAGCAGTCATTTGAGCTCCTACGAGCAGTACTTC